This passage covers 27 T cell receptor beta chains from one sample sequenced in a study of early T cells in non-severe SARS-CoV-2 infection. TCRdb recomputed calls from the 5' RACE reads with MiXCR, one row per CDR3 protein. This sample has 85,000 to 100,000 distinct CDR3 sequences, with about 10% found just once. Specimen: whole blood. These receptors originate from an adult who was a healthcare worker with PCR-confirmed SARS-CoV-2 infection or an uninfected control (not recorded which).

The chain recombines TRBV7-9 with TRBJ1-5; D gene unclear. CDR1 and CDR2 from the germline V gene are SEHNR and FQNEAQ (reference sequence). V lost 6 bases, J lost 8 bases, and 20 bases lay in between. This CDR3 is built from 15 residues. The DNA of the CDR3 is TGTGCCAGCAGTTCCTGGGGTGCCGCCGGCGAGCCCCAGCATTTT. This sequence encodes CASSSWGAAGEPQHF.

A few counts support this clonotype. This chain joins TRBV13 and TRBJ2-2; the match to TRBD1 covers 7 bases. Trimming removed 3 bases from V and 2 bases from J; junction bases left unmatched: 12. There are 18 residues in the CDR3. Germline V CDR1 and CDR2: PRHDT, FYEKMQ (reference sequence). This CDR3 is CASSFSSTGSGNTGELFF. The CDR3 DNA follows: TGTGCCAGCAGCTTCTCCTCGACAGGGTCGGGAAACACCGGGGAGCTGTTTTTT.

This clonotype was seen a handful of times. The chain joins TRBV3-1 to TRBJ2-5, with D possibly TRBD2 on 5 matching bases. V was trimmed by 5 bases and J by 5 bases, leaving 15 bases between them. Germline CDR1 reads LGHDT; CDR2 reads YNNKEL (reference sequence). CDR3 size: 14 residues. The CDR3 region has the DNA TGTGCCAGCAGCGTCCGGGTCCGGAGGGAGACCCAGTACTTC. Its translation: CASSVRVRRETQYF.

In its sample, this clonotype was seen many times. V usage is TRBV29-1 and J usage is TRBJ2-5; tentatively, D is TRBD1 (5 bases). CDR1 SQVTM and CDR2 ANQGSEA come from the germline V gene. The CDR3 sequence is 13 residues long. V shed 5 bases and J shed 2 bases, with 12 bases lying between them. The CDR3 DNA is TGCAGCGTTTCCAGGACAACTCAAGAGACCCAGTACTTC. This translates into CSVSRTTQETQYF.

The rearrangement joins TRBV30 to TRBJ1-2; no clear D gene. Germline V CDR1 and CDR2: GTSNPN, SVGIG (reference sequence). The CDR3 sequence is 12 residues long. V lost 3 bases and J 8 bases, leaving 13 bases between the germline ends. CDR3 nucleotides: TGTGCCTGGAGACTGTCGTCAGGAGGCTACACCTTC. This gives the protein CAWRLSSGGYTF.

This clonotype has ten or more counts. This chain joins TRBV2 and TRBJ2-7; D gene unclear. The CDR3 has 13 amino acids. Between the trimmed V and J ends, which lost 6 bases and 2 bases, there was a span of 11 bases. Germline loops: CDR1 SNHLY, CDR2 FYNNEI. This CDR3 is CASSYTEPYEQYF. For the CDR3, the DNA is TGTGCCAGCAGCTATACAGAGCCCTACGAGCAGTACTTC.

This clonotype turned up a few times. The CDR3 DNA reads as TGTGCCAGCAGCTTCAGGGTTTCCGGGGAGCTGTTTTTT. Translating gives CASSFRVSGELFF. The chain links TRBV7-9 to TRBJ2-2; D is possibly TRBD1 (5 bases). V was clipped by 3 bases and J by 6 bases, with 8 bases between them. CDR1 and CDR2 (germline): SEHNR, FQNEAQ (reference sequence). The CDR3 consists of 13 residues.

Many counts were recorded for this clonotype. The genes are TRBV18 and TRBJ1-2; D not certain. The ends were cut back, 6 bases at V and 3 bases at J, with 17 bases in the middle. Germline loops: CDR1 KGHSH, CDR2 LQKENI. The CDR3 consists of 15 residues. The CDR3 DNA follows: TGTGCCAGCTCTCCTACAGCGTGGAGTGACTATGGCTACACCTTC. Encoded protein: CASSPTAWSDYGYTF.

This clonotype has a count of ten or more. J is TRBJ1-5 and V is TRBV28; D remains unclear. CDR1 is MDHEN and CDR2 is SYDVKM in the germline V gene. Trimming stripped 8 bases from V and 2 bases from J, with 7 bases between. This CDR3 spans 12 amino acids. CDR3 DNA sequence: TGTGCCAGCGGGGTAGGCAATCAGCCCCAGCATTTT. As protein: CASGVGNQPQHF. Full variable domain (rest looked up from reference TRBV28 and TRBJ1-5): DVKVTQSSRYLVKRTGEKVFLECVQDMDHENMFWYRQDPGLGLRLIYFSYDVKMKEKGDIPEGYSVSREKKERFSLILESASTNQTSMYLCASGVGNQPQHFGDGTRLSIL.

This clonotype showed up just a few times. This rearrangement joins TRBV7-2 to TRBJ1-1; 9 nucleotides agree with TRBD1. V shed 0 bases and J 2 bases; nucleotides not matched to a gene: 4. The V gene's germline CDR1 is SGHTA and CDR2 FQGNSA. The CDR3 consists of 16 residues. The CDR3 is CASSLAGTGLNTEAFF. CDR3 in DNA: TGTGCCAGCAGCTTAGCTGGGACAGGGCTTAACACTGAAGCTTTCTTT.

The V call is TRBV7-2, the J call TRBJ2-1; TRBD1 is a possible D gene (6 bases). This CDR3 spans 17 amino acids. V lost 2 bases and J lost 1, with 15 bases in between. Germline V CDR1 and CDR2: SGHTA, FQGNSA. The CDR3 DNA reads TGTGCCAGCAGCTTACCCTCCAGGGGATCGTCCTACAATGAGCAGTTCTTC. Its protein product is CASSLPSRGSSYNEQFF.

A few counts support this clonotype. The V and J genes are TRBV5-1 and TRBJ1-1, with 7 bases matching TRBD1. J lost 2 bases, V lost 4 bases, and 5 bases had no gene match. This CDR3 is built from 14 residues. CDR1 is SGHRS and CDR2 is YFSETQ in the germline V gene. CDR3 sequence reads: CASSTGQINTEAFF. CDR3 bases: TGCGCCAGCAGCACGGGACAGATTAACACTGAAGCTTTCTTT. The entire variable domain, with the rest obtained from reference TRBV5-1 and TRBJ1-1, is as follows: KAGVTQTPRYLIKTRGQQVTLSCSPISGHRSVSWYQQTPGQGLQFLFEYFSETQRNKGNFPGRFSGRQFSNSRSEMNVSTLELGDSALYLCASSTGQINTEAFFGQGTRLTVV.

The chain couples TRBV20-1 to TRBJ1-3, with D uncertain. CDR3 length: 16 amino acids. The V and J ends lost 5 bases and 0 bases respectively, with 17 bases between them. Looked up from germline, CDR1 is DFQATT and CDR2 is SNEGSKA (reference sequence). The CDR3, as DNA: TGCAGTGCTCCACACTCCGGACGAGGCTCTGGAAACACCATATATTTT. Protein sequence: CSAPHSGRGSGNTIYF.

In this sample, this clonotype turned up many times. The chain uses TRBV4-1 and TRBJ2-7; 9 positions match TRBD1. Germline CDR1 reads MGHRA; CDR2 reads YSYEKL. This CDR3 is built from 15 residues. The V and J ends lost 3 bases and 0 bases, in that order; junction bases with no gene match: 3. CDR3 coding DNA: TGCGCCAGCAGCCAGGGACAGGGACACTCCTACGAGCAGTACTTC. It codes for CASSQGQGHSYEQYF.

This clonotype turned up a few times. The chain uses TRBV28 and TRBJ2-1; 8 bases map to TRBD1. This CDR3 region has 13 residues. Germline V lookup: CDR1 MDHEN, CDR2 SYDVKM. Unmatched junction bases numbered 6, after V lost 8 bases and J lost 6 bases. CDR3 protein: CASVGQVGNEQFF. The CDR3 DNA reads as TGTGCCAGCGTGGGACAGGTCGGCAATGAGCAGTTCTTC.

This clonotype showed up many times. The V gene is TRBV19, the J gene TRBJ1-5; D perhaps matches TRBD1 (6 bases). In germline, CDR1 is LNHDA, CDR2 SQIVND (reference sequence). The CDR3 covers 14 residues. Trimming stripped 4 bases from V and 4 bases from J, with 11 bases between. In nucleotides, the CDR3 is TGTGCCAGTAGTACTCAGGGGCGGAATCAGCCCCAGCATTTT. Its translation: CASSTQGRNQPQHF.

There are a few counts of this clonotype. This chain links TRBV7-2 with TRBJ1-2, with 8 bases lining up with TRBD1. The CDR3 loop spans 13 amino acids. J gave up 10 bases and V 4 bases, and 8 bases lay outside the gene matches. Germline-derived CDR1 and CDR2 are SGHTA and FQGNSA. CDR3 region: CASSYGQGLDYTF. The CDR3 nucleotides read TGTGCCAGCAGCTATGGACAGGGCCTTGACTACACCTTC.

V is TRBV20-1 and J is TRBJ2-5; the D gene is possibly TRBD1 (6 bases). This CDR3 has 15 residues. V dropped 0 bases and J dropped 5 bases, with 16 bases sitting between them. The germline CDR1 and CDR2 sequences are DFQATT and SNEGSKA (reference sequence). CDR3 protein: CSARDERTAEETQYF. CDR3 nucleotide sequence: TGCAGTGCTAGAGATGAGCGGACAGCGGAGGAGACCCAGTACTTC.

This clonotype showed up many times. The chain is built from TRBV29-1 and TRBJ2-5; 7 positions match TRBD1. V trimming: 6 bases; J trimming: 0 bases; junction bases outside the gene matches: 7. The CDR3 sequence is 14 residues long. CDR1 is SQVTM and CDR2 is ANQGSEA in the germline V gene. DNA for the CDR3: TGCAGCGTAGGGGGACAGCTGTACCAAGAGACCCAGTACTTC. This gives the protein CSVGGQLYQETQYF. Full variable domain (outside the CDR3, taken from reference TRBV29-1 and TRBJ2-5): SAVISQKPSRDICQRGTSLTIQCQVDSQVTMMFWYRQQPGQSLTLIATANQGSEATYESGFVIDKFPISRPNLTFSTLTVSNMSPEDSSIYLCSVGGQLYQETQYFGPGTRLLVL.

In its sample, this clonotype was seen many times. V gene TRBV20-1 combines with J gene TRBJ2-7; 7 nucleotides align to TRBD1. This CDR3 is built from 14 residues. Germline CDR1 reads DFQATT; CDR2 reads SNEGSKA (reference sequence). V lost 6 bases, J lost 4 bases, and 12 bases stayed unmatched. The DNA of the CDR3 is TGCAGTGCGCTAGGGGGCTCAACTAGATACGAGCAGTACTTC. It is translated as CSALGGSTRYEQYF.

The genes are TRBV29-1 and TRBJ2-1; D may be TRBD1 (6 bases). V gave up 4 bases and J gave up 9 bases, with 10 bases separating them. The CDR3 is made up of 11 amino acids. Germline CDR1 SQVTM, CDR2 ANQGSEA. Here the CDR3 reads CSVGTRGEQFF. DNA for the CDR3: TGCAGCGTTGGCACCAGGGGTGAGCAGTTCTTC.

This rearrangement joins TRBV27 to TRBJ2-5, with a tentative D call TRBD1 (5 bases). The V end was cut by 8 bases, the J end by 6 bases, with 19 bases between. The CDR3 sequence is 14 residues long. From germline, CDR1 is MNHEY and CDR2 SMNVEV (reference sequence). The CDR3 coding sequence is TGTGCCAGCTCCGAAGCCGGACAACTGAAGACCCAGTACTTC. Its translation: CASSEAGQLKTQYF.

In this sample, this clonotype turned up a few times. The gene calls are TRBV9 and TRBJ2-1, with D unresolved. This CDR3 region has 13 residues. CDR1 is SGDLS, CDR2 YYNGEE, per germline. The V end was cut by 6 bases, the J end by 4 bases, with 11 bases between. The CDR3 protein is CASNEDGYNEQFF. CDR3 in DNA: TGTGCCAGCAACGAGGACGGATACAATGAGCAGTTCTTC.

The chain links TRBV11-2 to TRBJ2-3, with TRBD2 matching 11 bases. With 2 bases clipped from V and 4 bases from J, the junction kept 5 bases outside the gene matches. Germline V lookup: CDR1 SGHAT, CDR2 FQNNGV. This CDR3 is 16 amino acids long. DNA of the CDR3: TGTGCCAGCAGCTTATCTAGCGGGGGGAGCCCAGATACGCAGTATTTT. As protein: CASSLSSGGSPDTQYF.

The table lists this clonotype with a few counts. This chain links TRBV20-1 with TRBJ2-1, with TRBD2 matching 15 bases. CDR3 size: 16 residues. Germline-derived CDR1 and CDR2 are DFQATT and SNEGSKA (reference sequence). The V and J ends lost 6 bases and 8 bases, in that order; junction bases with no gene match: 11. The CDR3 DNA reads TGCAGTGCCCTCGGGACTAGCGGGGGGCAGAGGGATGAGCAGTTCTTC. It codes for CSALGTSGGQRDEQFF.

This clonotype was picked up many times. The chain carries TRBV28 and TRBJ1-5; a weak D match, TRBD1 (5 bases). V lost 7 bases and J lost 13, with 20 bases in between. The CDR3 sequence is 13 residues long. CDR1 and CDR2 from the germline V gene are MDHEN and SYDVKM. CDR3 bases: TGTGCCAGCACCCCCTCTCAGCGGGGCCCTCAGCATTTT. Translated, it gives CASTPSQRGPQHF.

CDR3 DNA: TGTGCCAGCAGCGCCGGACTAGCGGCAATGGGAGAGACCCAGTACTTC. Its translation is CASSAGLAAMGETQYF. The chain recombines TRBV3-1 with TRBJ2-5, with 10 bases lining up with TRBD2. The germline CDR1 and CDR2 sequences are LGHDT and YNNKEL (reference sequence). The CDR3 contains 16 residues. Trimming removed 5 bases from V and 4 bases from J; junction bases left unmatched: 10.